This T cell receptor (beta chain) is from a study of cytomegalovirus exposure and HLA in healthy donors. Study findings and constraints: Researchers catalogued approximately 160 TCR beta chains as cytomegalovirus-associated. Sequencing depth across donors, presence/absence analyses assumed, was roughly uniform.

Worth noting for this clone: What it binds is unknown.

Primers included in the PCR were 60 Vbeta and 13 Jbeta primers. The data were produced by immunoSEQ multiplex PCR, yet TCRdb's version contains in-frame clones alone and is incomplete. The top ten hold more than 1.5% of the sample, which has 85,000 to 130,000 clones, roughly four fifths seen once. This CDR3 comprises 16 residues. The V gene's germline CDR1 is MNHNY and CDR2 SVGAGI (reference sequence). V lost 7 bases to trimming and J lost 5 bases, with 21 bases between them. This TCR was recovered from a man aged 50 to 60 in good health and CMV-seronegative. The sequencing input was PBMCs. The rearrangement joins TRBV6-6 to TRBJ1-5; D gene uncertain. Here the CDR3 DNA reads TGTGCCAGCACCACCAAGAGAGACTTAATTGATCAGCCCCAGCATTTT. It translates to CASTTKRDLIDQPQHF.